This TCR beta chain stems from a study of cytomegalovirus exposure and HLA in healthy donors. TCRdb keeps only in-frame clones here, not all; method: immunoSEQ multiplex PCR. The data show 300,000 to 400,000 clones, 75% to 90% seen once. Sequences were obtained from PBMCs. This TCR was recovered from a young woman in good health and CMV-seronegative.

CDR3 amino acids: CASSLGLTGGLGDTQYF. CDR3 nucleotides: TGTGCCAGCAGCCTGGGCCTAACAGGGGGCCTGGGCGATACGCAGTATTTT. The chain employs TRBV5-4 and TRBJ2-3; 9 bases fit TRBD1. After removal of 4 bases from V and 6 bases from J, the junction contained 15 bases not matched to a gene. The germline V gene encodes CDR1 SGHNT and CDR2 YYREEE (reference sequence). The CDR3 extends over 17 amino acids.